The next 12 T cell receptor beta chains were all read from a single sample in a study of T cells in Graves' hyperthyroidism and ophthalmopathy. The TCR beta CDR3 regions underwent amplification using RNA transcripts as the source. A set of HTBI primers served as the primers for a first-round RT-PCR of the TCR CDR3. From the multiplex PCR reads, TCRdb called clonotypes with MiXCR, one entry per CDR3 protein. This sample carries 280,000 or so distinct CDR3 sequences, around 25% of them seen once, and the ten largest clones take over 25%. The sequencing input was blood. Every receptor here comes from a man in his forties or fifties with Graves' hyperthyroidism that later progressed to Graves' ophthalmopathy.

The rearrangement joins TRBV6-5 to TRBJ2-5; D perhaps matches TRBD2 (5 bases). This CDR3 comprises 14 residues. Germline CDR1 and CDR2: MNHEY and SVGAGI. Trimming shortened V by 2 bases and J by 2 bases, and 9 bases separated the two germline ends. The CDR3 spells CASSYHGEQETQYF. The CDR3 nucleotides are TGTGCCAGCAGTTACCACGGGGAACAAGAGACCCAGTACTTC.

The chain is built from TRBV20-1 and TRBJ2-7, with D possibly being TRBD2 (5 bases). The CDR3 runs to 13 residues. V lost 3 bases and J 2 bases, leaving 11 bases between the germline ends. Germline V gives CDR1 DFQATT, CDR2 SNEGSKA (reference sequence). The CDR3 spells CSARRSATYEQYF. CDR3 DNA sequence: TGCAGTGCTAGGCGTAGCGCGACCTACGAGCAGTACTTC.

Many counts were recorded for this clonotype. The V and J genes are TRBV15 and TRBJ2-7, with 7 bases lining up with TRBD1. Per the germline V gene, CDR1 is LNHNV and CDR2 is YYDKDF (reference sequence). Trimming at V came to 3 bases and at J to 3 bases, leaving 8 bases not matched to a gene. This CDR3 spans 15 amino acids. The CDR3: CATSSHPGQHYEQYF. DNA for the CDR3: TGTGCCACCAGCAGCCACCCGGGACAGCACTACGAGCAGTACTTC.

This clonotype was recorded at least ten times. A read error may explain this, as a much larger clone is one base away. The J gene is TRBJ1-2, the V gene TRBV27, with 9 bases lining up with TRBD1. Trimming at V came to 4 bases and at J to 8 bases, leaving 8 bases not matched to a gene. The V gene's germline CDR1 is MNHEY and CDR2 SMNVEV (reference sequence). This CDR3 region has 14 residues. CDR3 in amino acids: CASSSDRGAGGYTF. CDR3 DNA sequence: TGTGCCAGCAGTTCGGACAGGGGCGCAGGAGGCTACACCTTC.

The chain is built from TRBV28 and TRBJ1-5; D is undetermined. Germline V gene lookup returns CDR1 MDHEN and CDR2 SYDVKM. The CDR3 totals 13 residues. Trimming removed 8 bases from V and 5 bases from J, with 13 bases in between. The DNA of the CDR3 is TGTGCCAGCCAGGTTTTTAGAGATCAGCCCCAGCATTTT. Protein: CASQVFRDQPQHF.

This clonotype has at least ten counts. The CDR3 spells CSAETGVETQYF. The CDR3 bases are TGCAGTGCGGAGACAGGGGTGGAGACCCAGTACTTC. V is TRBV20-1 and J is TRBJ2-5; 8 nucleotides align to TRBD1. After removal of 6 bases from V and 5 bases from J, the junction contained 5 bases not matched to a gene. The CDR3 covers 12 residues. CDR1 is DFQATT, CDR2 SNEGSKA, per germline (reference sequence).

This clonotype was counted many times. The chain combines TRBV6-5 with TRBJ1-1, with D uncertain. Germline CDR1 reads MNHEY; CDR2 reads SVGAGI. This CDR3 comprises 15 residues. V lost 2 bases and J lost 4, with 14 bases in between. This chain's CDR3 is CASSYLGTRTTEAFF. The DNA for the CDR3 is TGTGCCAGCAGTTACCTCGGCACCAGGACCACTGAAGCTTTCTTT.

Concerning this clonotype itself: Possible read error: a much larger clone is one base away. The chain recombines TRBV9 with TRBJ2-2, with no clear D. The V gene lost 2 bases and the J gene lost 0 bases, with 5 bases spanning the gap. The germline CDR1 and CDR2 sequences are SGDLS and YYNGEE. The CDR3 sequence is 14 residues long. The CDR3 is CASSVLPNTGELFF. In DNA form, the CDR3 reads TGTGCCAGCAGCGTCCTCCCGAACACCGGGGAGCTGTTTTTT.

J is TRBJ2-5 and V is TRBV6-2 or TRBV6-3; D possibly corresponds to TRBD1 (5 bases). The CDR3 contains 14 residues. Looked up from germline, CDR1 is MNHEY and CDR2 is SVGEGT. Trimming took off 4 bases at V and 3 bases at J, with 12 bases between the two ends. The CDR3 here is CASSSYLREETQYF. DNA of the CDR3: TGTGCCAGCAGTTCCTACCTCAGGGAAGAGACCCAGTACTTC.

This clonotype was seen many times. The chain recombines TRBV15 with TRBJ2-7, with D perhaps matching TRBD2 (6 bases). This CDR3 is 13 amino acids long. Deletions cut 4 bases from V and 3 bases from J, with 10 bases between. Germline values: CDR1 LNHNV, CDR2 YYDKDF (reference sequence). The CDR3: CATSKVGGYEQYF. DNA of the CDR3: TGTGCCACCAGCAAAGTCGGGGGCTACGAGCAGTACTTC.

Of note for this clonotype: A single base separates this from a much larger clone, so it may be a read error. The gene calls are TRBV12-5 and TRBJ2-4; 8 nucleotides line up with TRBD1. Per the germline V gene, CDR1 is LGHNT and CDR2 is FRNRAP. This CDR3 region has 15 residues. The CDR3 DNA reads TGTGTTAGTTCACAGGGGGGTCTCGGGGGAAACATTCAGTACTTC. Encoded protein: CVSSQGGLGGNIQYF.

V usage is TRBV24-1 and J usage is TRBJ1-5; D unclear. Germline V gene lookup returns CDR1 KGHDR and CDR2 SFDVKD. The CDR3 runs to 14 residues. V was cut by 5 bases and J by 1 base, with 8 bases left in between. The CDR3 reads CATSGEVSNQPQHF. The CDR3 DNA follows: TGTGCCACCAGTGGGGAGGTCAGCAATCAGCCCCAGCATTTT.